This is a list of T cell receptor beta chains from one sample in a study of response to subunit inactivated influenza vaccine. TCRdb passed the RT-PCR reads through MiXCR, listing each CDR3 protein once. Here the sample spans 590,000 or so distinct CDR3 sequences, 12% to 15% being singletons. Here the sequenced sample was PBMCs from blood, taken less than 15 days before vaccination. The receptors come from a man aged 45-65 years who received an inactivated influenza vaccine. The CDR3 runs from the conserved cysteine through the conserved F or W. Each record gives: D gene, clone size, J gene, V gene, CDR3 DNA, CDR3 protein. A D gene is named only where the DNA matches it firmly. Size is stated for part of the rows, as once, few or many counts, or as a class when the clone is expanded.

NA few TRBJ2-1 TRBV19 TGTGCCAGTAGTGCCCTGGGGCGCGCAGGGGTAAATGAGCAGTTCTTC CASSALGRAGVNEQFF
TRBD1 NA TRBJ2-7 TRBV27 TGTGCCAGCAGTTTGGGACAGGGATACCACGAGCAGTACTTC CASSLGQGYHEQYF
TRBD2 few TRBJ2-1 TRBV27 TGTGCCAGCAGTTATCTAGCGGGAGGGGGGATCAATGAGCAGTTCTTC CASSYLAGGGINEQFF
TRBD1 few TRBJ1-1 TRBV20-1 TGCAGTGCTAGAGTTTGGGACAGGGGACATGAAGCTTTCTTT CSARVWDRGHEAFF
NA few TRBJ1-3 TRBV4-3 TGCGCCAGCAGCCAAGATCTAAGAGGAAACACCATATATTTT CASSQDLRGNTIYF
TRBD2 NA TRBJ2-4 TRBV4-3 TGCGCCAGCAGCCACAGAGCGGGAGCCAGAAACATTCAGTACTTC CASSHRAGARNIQYF
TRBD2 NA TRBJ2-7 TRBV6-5 TGTGCCAGCAGTTCAAGTCGACTAGCGGGAGTTGACGAGCAGTACTTC CASSSSRLAGVDEQYF
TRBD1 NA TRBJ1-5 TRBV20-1 TGCAGTGTTTTGACAGGGCCGTACAATCAGCCCCAGCATTTT CSVLTGPYNQPQHF
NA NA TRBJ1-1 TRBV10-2 TGCGCCAGCAGTGACGAACCGATGAACACTGAAGCTTTCTTT CASSDEPMNTEAFF
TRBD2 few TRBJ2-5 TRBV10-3 TGTGCCACCGCCGCGGGACTAGCGTCGTTGGAGACCCAGTACTTC CATAAGLASLETQYF
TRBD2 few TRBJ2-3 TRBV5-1 TGCGCCAGCAGCTCCGGGACTAGCGGGAGTGGAGATACGCAGTATTTT CASSSGTSGSGDTQYF
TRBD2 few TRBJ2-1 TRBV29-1 TGCAGCGTTGGTCCAGCGGGACGCTACAATGAGCAGTTCTTC CSVGPAGRYNEQFF
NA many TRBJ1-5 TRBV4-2 TGTGCCAGCAGCCAAGATGTCAACCTCGAGGAGCCCCAGCATTTT CASSQDVNLEEPQHF
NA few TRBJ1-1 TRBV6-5 TGTGCCAGCAGTTACTCGGGGTTGAGTTCTGAAGCTTTCTTT CASSYSGLSSEAFF
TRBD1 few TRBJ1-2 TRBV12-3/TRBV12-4 TGTGCCAGCAGACCCAAACCACAGGGGGGCGGCGGCTACACCTTC CASRPKPQGGGGYTF
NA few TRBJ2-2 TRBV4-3 TGCTGGGGGAAGTCGGGCACCGGGGAGCTGTTTTTT CWGKSGTGELFF
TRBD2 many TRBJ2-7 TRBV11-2 TGTGCCAGCAGCTTAGATAGACTAGCGGGGGCCGAGCAGTACTTC CASSLDRLAGAEQYF
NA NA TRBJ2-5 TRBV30 TGTGCCTGGAGTGTCTACAGCCAAGAGACCCAGTACTTC CAWSVYSQETQYF
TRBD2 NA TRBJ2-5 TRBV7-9 TGTGCCAGCAGCTACTTTAGCGGGACTGAGACCCAGTACTTC CASSYFSGTETQYF
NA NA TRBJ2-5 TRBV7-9 TGTGCCACTCCGGGGAACAGGGCTGAGACCCAGTACTTC CATPGNRAETQYF
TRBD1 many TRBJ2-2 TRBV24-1 TGTGCCACCAGTGATTTTCGGGACAGGGGGGACGGGGAGCTGTTTTTT CATSDFRDRGDGELFF
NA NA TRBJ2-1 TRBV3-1 TGTGCCAGCAGCCACCCCCTGCGAAGCTCCTACAATGAGCAGTTCTTC CASSHPLRSSYNEQFF
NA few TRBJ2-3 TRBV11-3 TGTGCCAGCAGCTTCGGTGGGAGTAAAATTGCAGATACGCAGTATTTT CASSFGGSKIADTQYF
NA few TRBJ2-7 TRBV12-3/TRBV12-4 TGTGCCAGCAGTTTCGGCCCAGCGGGCTCCTACGAGCAGTACTTC CASSFGPAGSYEQYF
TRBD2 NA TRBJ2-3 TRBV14 TGTGCCAGCAGCCCGACTAGCCGCACAGATACGCAGTATTTT CASSPTSRTDTQYF
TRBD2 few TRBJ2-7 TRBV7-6 TGTGCCAGCAGCAGGGGACTAGCGGGGGCCTACGAGCAGTACTTC CASSRGLAGAYEQYF
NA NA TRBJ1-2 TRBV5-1 TGCGCCAGCAGCTTGGAGGCCGGTACTAACTATGGCTACACCTTC CASSLEAGTNYGYTF
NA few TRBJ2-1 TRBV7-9 TGTGCCAGCAGCTTAGCGGCGGTCGAGCAGTTCTTC CASSLAAVEQFF
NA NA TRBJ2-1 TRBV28 TGTGCCAGCAGTTTTACAAACTCCTACAATGAGCAGTTCTTC CASSFTNSYNEQFF
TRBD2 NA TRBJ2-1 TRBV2 TGTGCCAGCAGTATCCCCGGGCTAGCGGGAGGTGGTGAGCAGTTCTTC CASSIPGLAGGGEQFF
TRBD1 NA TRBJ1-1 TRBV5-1 TGCGCCAGCAGCTTGGCCCCGACAGGGGGAGCGAACACTGAAGCTTTCTTT CASSLAPTGGANTEAFF
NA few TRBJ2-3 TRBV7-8 TGTGCCAGCAGCGGCAGGGTGAGGGAGAGGGTAACAGATACGCAGTATTTT CASSGRVRERVTDTQYF
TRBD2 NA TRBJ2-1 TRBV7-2 TGTGCCAGCAGCTTAGCCAATAGCGGGGGTGAGCAGTTCTTC CASSLANSGGEQFF
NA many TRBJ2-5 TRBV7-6 TGTGCCAGCAGCTTATTTTCTTTAGAGACCCAGTACTTC CASSLFSLETQYF
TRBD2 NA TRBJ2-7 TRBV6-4 TGTGCCAGCAGGGCCGGACTAGCGGCCTCCTACGAGCAGTACTTC CASRAGLAASYEQYF
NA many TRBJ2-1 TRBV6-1 TGTGCCAGCAAATATGGGGACCCCTCCTACAATGAGCAGTTCTTC CASKYGDPSYNEQFF
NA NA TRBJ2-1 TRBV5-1 TGCGCCAGCAGCTTGGAGGGACAGCAGTTCTTC CASSLEGQQFF
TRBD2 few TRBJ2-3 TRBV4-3 TGCGCCAGCAGCCAAGTTCTAGCGGGGGGGAGCACAGATACGCAGTATTTT CASSQVLAGGSTDTQYF
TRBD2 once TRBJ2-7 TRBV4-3 TGCGCCAGCAGCCAAGCTCCACTAGCGGGGACAATTGGAGCCTACGAGCAGTACTTC CASSQAPLAGTIGAYEQYF
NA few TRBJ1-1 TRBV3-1 TGTGCCAGCACGGGTCTGGCGAACACTGAAGCTTTCTTT CASTGLANTEAFF
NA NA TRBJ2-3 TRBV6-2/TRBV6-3 TGTGCCAGCAGTCTGGACTACACTAGCACAGATACGCAGTATTTT CASSLDYTSTDTQYF
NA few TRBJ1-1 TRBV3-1 TGTGCCAGCAGCCAAGTTGGAGGAGTGAACACTGAAGCTTTCTTT CASSQVGGVNTEAFF
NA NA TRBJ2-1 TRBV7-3 TGTGCCAGCAGCGCCACGGGACAATACAATGAGCAGTTCTTC CASSATGQYNEQFF
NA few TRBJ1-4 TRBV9 TGTGCCAGCAGCGTAGCCGGTCAGGGCGTAGAAAAACTGTTTTTT CASSVAGQGVEKLFF
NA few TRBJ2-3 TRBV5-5 TGTGCCAGCAGCGGGACACTCTTTAGCACAGATACGCAGTATTTT CASSGTLFSTDTQYF
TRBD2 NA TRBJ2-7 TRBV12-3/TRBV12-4 TGTGCCAGCAGTTGGAGAGGACTAGCGGGAGACGAGCAGTACTTC CASSWRGLAGDEQYF
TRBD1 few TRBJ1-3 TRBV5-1 TGCGCCAGCAGCACGGACAGGGCCTCTGGAAACACCATATATTTT CASSTDRASGNTIYF
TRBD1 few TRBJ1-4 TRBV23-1 TGCGCCAGCAGCCGAGCAGAACGACAGGTTCAGGGGGCTTTTCTGTTTACTAATGAAAAACTGTTTTTT CASSRAERQVQGAFLFTNEKLFF
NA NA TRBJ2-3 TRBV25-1 TGTGCCAGCAGTGACTCAATCTCCGCCAGGACTAGCACAGATACGCAGTATTTT CASSDSISARTSTDTQYF
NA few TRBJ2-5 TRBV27 TGTGCCAGCAGTCCAGGGCCCCACCGTAGGACCCAGTACTTC CASSPGPHRRTQYF
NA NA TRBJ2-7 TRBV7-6 TGTGCCAGCAGCTTGACGGGTCTAGATCCCTACGAGCAGTACTTC CASSLTGLDPYEQYF
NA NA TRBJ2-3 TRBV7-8 TGTGCCAGCAGCTCGCCGAGGGGCAGGGGCACAGATACGCAGTATTTT CASSSPRGRGTDTQYF
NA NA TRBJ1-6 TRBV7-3 TGTGCCAGCAGCTTAGCAGGATTAGGGAATTCACCCCTCCACTTT CASSLAGLGNSPLHF